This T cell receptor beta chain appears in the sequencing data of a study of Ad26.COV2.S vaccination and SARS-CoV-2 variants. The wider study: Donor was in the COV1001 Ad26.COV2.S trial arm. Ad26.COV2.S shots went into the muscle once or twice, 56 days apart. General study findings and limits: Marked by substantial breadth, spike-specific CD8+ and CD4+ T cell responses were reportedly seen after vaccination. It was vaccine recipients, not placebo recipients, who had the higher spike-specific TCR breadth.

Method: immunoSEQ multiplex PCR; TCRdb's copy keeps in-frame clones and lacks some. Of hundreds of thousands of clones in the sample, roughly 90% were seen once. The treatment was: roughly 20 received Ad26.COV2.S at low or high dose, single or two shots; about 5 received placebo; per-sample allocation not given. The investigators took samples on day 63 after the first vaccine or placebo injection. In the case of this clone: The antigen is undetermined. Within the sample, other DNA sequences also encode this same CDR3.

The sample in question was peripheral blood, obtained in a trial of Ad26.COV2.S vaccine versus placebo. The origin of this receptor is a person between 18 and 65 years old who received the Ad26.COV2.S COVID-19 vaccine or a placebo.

CDR3 sequence reads: CASSPGQGGEKLFF. CDR3 DNA sequence: TGCGCCAGCAGCCCGGGACAGGGAGGTGAAAAACTGTTTTTT. This chain connects TRBV5-1 to TRBJ1-4, with 9 bases identical to TRBD1. V gave up 4 bases and J gave up 7 bases; unmatched junction bases: 5. CDR1 is SGHRS and CDR2 is YFSETQ in the germline V gene. The CDR3 contains 14 residues.